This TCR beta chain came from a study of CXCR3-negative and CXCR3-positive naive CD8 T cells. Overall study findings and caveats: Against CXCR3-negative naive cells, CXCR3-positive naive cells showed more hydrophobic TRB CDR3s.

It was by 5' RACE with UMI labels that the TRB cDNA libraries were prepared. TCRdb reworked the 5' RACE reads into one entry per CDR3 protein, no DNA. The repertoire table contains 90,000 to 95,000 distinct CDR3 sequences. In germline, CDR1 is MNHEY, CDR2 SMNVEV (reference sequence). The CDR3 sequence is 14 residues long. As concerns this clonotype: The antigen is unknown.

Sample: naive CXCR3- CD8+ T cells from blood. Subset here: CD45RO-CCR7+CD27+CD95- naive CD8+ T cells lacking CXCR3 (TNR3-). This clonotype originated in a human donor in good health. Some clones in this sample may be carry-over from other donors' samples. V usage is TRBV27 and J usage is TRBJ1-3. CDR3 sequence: CASSLSANGNTIYF.